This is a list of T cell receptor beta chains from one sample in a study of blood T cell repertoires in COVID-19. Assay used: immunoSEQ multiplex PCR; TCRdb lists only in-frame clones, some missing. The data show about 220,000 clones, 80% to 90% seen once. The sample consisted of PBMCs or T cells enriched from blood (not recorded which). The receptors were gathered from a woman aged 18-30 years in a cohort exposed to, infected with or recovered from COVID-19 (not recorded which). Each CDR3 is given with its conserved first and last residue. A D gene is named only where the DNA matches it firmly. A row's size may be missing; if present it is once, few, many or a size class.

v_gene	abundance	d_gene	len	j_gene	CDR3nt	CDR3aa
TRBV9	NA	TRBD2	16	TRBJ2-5	TGTGCCAGCAGCGTAGGTCGGGGGGGCTTCCAAGAGACCCAGTACTTC	CASSVGRGGFQETQYF
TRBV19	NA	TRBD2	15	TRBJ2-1	TGTGCCAGTACCTTCTTCGGGGGGGCCAACAATGAGCAGTTCTTC	CASTFFGGANNEQFF
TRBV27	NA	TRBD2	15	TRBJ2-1	TGTGCCAGCAGTTGGCTAGCGGGGACCTACAATGAGCAGTTCTTC	CASSWLAGTYNEQFF
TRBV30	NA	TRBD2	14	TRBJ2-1	TGTGCCTGGACGAGGCGGGAGGTTGAATATGAGCAGTTCTTC	CAWTRREVEYEQFF
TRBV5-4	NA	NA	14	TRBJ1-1	TGTGCCAGCAGCCGCGACAGGCAAAACACTGAAGCTTTCTTT	CASSRDRQNTEAFF
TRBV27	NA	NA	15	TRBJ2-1	TGTGCCAGCAATTACCTGGGGGCAGGGGAGAATGAGCAGTTCTTC	CASNYLGAGENEQFF
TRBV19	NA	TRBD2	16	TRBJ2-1	TGTGCCAGTAGTCCTAGGTCTAGCGGAGCGGACAATGAGCAGTTCTTC	CASSPRSSGADNEQFF
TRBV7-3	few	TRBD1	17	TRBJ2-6	TGTGCCAGCAGCTTAAACCAGGGGGCGCCTGGGGCCAACGTCCTGACTTTC	CASSLNQGAPGANVLTF
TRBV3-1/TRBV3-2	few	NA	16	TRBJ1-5	TGTGCCAGCAGCCAAGATTCCCCTATTGGGGGGCAGCCCCAGCATTTT	CASSQDSPIGGQPQHF
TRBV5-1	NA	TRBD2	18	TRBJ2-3	TGCGCCAGCAGCGGCCGGGACTACCCCCTAGTTAGCACAGATACGCAGTATTTT	CASSGRDYPLVSTDTQYF
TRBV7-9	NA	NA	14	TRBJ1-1	TGTGCCAGCAGCCCACAGGGTGGGGAGACTGAAGCTTTCTTT	CASSPQGGETEAFF
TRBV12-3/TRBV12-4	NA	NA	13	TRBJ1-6	TGTGCCAGCAGTTATAACAGGGTTTCACCCCTCCACTTT	CASSYNRVSPLHF
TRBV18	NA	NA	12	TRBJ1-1	TGTGCCAGCTCTCAGGATGCACCTGAAGCTTTCTTT	CASSQDAPEAFF
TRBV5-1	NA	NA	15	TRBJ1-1	TGCGCCAGTAATCAGGGGCTCGGCCTGGGCACTGAAGCTTTCTTT	CASNQGLGLGTEAFF
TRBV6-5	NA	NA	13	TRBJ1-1	TGTGCCAGCAGTCATCAGGAGGGGACTGAAGCTTTCTTT	CASSHQEGTEAFF
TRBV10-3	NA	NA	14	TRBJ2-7	TGTGCCATCGGAGCAAAATCTAGATCCTACGAGCAGTACTTC	CAIGAKSRSYEQYF
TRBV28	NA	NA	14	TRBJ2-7	TGTGCCAGCAGTGCCCTCGGCGGCGCCTACGAGCAGTACTTC	CASSALGGAYEQYF
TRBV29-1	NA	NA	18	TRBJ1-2	TGCAGCGTTGAAAAGCGGGCAGGGTTTGGTATGGCTAACTATGGCTACACCTTC	CSVEKRAGFGMANYGYTF